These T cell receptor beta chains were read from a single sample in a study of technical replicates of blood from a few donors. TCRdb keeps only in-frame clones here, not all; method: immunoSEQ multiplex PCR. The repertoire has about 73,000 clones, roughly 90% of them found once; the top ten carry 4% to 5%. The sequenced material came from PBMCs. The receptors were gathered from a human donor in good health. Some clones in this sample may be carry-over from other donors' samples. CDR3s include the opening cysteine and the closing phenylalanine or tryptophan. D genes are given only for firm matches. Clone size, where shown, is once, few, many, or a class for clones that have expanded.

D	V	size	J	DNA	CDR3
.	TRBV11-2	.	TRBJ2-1	TGTGCCAGCAGCTTTGGGGCGTCGTTGAGCTCCTACAATGAGCAGTTCTTC	CASSFGASLSSYNEQFF
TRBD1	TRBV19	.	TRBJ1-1	TGTGCCAGTAGTATGTATACAGGGGGCTCTGAAGCTTTCTTT	CASSMYTGGSEAFF
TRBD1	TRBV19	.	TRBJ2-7	TGTGCCAGTAAGGGTACCGGGACAGGGGCTTCCTACGAGCAGTACTTC	CASKGTGTGASYEQYF
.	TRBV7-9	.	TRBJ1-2	TGTGCCAGCAGCTCCCGGGACAAGGGTAACTATGGCTACACCTTC	CASSSRDKGNYGYTF
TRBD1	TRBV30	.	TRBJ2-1	TGTGCCTGGAGCCCCCGACCGTCCCGGGACAGGGATGAGCAGTTCTTC	CAWSPRPSRDRDEQFF
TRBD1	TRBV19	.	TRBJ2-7	TGTGCCAGTAGTAAAACCGTCACAGGGGGCAAAGGCGAGCAGTACTTC	CASSKTVTGGKGEQYF
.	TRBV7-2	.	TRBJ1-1	TGTGCCAGCAGCTTAGGTCTAGGAGGGGAAGCTTTCTTT	CASSLGLGGEAFF
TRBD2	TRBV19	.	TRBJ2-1	TGTGCCAGTAGTACCGGACTAGCGGGAGGGAACAATGAGCAGTTCTTC	CASSTGLAGGNNEQFF
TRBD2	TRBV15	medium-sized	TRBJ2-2	TGTGCCACCAAGGGAGGGTTATCAGCGAACACCGGGGAGCTGTTTTTT	CATKGGLSANTGELFF
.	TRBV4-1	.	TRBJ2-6	TGCGCCAGCAGCCAAGATGAAGCGGGGGCCAACGTCCTGACTTTC	CASSQDEAGANVLTF
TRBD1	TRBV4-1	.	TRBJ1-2	TGCGCCAGCAGAGACCCGGGACAGGGGCCCGGCTACACCTTC	CASRDPGQGPGYTF
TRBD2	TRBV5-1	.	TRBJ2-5	TGCGCCAGCTCTGGGGTGGGACTAGATCATCTAGAGACCCAGTACTTC	CASSGVGLDHLETQYF
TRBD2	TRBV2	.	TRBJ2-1	TGTGCCAGCAGTGAACTAGCGGGAGGGCTTAATGAGCAGTTCTTC	CASSELAGGLNEQFF
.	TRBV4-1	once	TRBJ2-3	TGCGCCAGCAGCCAAGAGCCACAGGGCACAGATACGCAGTATTTT	CASSQEPQGTDTQYF
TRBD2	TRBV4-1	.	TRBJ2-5	TGCGCCAGCAGCCAAGAACGGGGGACTACCCAAGAGACCCAGTACTTC	CASSQERGTTQETQYF
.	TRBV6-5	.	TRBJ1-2	TGTGCCAGCACCTCCCGAGCCTTTTATGGCTACACCTTC	CASTSRAFYGYTF
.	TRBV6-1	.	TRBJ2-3	TGTGCCAGCAGTGAGGGGGAGGGGGCAGATACGCAGTATTTT	CASSEGEGADTQYF
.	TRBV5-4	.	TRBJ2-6	TGTGCCAGCAGCCTCCCAGGCTCTGGGGCCAACGTCCTGACTTTC	CASSLPGSGANVLTF
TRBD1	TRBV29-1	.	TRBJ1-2	TGCAGCGTTCGGGACAGGGGCGGCTACACCTTC	CSVRDRGGYTF
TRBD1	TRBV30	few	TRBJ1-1	TGTGCCTGGAGTGTAAGGGGGACAGGAGCTTTCTTT	CAWSVRGTGAFF
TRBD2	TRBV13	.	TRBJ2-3	TGTGCCAGCAGCTGGGGTGGGCGGGGGGCCACAGATACGCAGTATTTT	CASSWGGRGATDTQYF
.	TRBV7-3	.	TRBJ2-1	TGTGCCAGCAGCTTCGTAGCGGCCTCCTACAATGAGCAGTTCTTC	CASSFVAASYNEQFF
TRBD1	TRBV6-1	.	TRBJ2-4	TGTGCCAGCAGTGAAGCCCGCAGGGGGACCACGAACATTCAGTACTTC	CASSEARRGTTNIQYF
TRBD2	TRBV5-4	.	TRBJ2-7	TGTGCCAGCAGCCACGAACTAGCGGGGTACGACGAGCAGTACTTC	CASSHELAGYDEQYF
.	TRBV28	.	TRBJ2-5	TGTGCCAGCAGTCGAGGGCCCGAGACCCAGTACTTC	CASSRGPETQYF
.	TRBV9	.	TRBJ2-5	TGTGCCAGCAGCCATAGCGGCCAAGAGACCCAGTACTTC	CASSHSGQETQYF
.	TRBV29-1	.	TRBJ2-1	TGCAGCGTTGACACTTCTACCTACAATGAGCAGTTCTTC	CSVDTSTYNEQFF
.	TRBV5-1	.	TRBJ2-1	TGCGCCAGCAGCTTGGAGGGGAATGAGCAGTTCTTC	CASSLEGNEQFF
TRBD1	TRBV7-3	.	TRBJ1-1	TGTGCCAGCAGCCGGGAGGGGGCTAGAACTGAAGCTTTCTTT	CASSREGARTEAFF
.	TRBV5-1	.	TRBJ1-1	TGCGCCAGCGGACAGAGTAACACTGAAGCTTTCTTT	CASGQSNTEAFF
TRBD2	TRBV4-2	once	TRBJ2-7	TGTGCCAGCAGCCAATCCAGCGGGAGGGCCCTCTACGAGCAGTACTTC	CASSQSSGRALYEQYF
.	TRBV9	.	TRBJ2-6	TGTGCCAGCAGCCAGACAGTTCTTCAGTCTGGGGCCAACGTCCTGACTTTC	CASSQTVLQSGANVLTF
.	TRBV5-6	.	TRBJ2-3	TGTGCCAGCAGCTTGGAATTCGGCGGGAGCACAGATACGCAGTATTTT	CASSLEFGGSTDTQYF
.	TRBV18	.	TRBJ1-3	TGTGCCAGCTCACCCGACAGCCTGAGCTCTGGAAACACCATATATTTT	CASSPDSLSSGNTIYF
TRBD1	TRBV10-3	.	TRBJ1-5	TGTGCCATCAGTACCGTGACAGGGGTTCAGCCCCAGCATTTT	CAISTVTGVQPQHF
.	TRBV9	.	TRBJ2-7	TGTGCCAGCAGCCCCCGGGACTCTAGCTCCTACGAGCAGTACTTC	CASSPRDSSSYEQYF
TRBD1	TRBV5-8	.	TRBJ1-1	TGTGCCAGCAGCTTAGGCTTGGACAGGAGTGAAGCTTTCTTT	CASSLGLDRSEAFF
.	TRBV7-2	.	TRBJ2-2	TGTGCCAGCAGCCGGAGCACCGGGGAGCTGTTTTTT	CASSRSTGELFF
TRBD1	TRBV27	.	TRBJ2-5	TGTGCCAGCAGCCGGGACAGGGAGGCGACCCAGTACTTC	CASSRDREATQYF
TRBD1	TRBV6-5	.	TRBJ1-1	TGTGCCAGCAGCCAGCAGGGGGAGGTCCCTGAAGCTTTCTTT	CASSQQGEVPEAFF
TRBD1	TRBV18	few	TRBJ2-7	TGTGCCAGCTCCCAGGGACAGGGAGGCTCCTACGAGCAGTACTTC	CASSQGQGGSYEQYF
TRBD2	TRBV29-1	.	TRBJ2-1	TGCAGCGTTGATCGGCTAGCGGGAGTTGCCAATGAGCAGTTCTTC	CSVDRLAGVANEQFF
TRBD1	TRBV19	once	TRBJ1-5	TGTGCCAGTAACCAGGACAGGGCCGCTTTGAGGCCCCAGCATTTT	CASNQDRAALRPQHF
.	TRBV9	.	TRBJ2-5	TGTGCCAGCAGCGTAGGGTTTCGGAACAGACAAGAGACCCAGTACTTC	CASSVGFRNRQETQYF
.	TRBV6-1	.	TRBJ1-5	TGTGCCAGCAGGGGGGGGGACAATCAGCCCCAGCATTTT	CASRGGDNQPQHF
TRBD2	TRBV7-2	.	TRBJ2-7	TGTGCCAGCAGCTTAGCTTTTCCGGGACTAGCGGCTCCCTACGAGCAGTACTTC	CASSLAFPGLAAPYEQYF
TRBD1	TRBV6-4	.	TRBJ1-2	TGTGCCAGCAGTAGACAGGGCCATGATGGCTACACCTTC	CASSRQGHDGYTF
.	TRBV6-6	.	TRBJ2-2	TGTGCCAGCAGTCCCGGTGTCGGGGAGCTGTTTTTT	CASSPGVGELFF
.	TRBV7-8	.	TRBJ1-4	TGTGCCACCAACCAGGGAACCGAAAAACTGTTTTTT	CATNQGTEKLFF
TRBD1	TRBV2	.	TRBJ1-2	TGTGCCAGGGGACGACAGGGGCAAAGTTATGGCTACACCTTC	CARGRQGQSYGYTF
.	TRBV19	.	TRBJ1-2	TGTGCCAGTAGTATCGAGGAGGGGCAGGCGAACTATGGCTACACCTTC	CASSIEEGQANYGYTF
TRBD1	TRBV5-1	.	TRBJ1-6	TGCGCCAGCAGCGAGGGGACAGGGAATAATTCACCCCTCCACTTT	CASSEGTGNNSPLHF
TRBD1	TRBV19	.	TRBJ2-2	TGTGCCAGTAGTATAAACGGACAGGGCGGGGAGCTGTTTTTT	CASSINGQGGELFF
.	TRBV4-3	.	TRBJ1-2	TGCGCCAGCAGCCAGGGGCGCAACTATGGCTACACCTTC	CASSQGRNYGYTF
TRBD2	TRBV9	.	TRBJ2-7	TGTGCCAGCAGCGCGCCGGGACTAGCGGGAGGCGAGCAGTACTTC	CASSAPGLAGGEQYF
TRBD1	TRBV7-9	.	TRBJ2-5	TGTGCCAGCAGCTTAGACACAGGGGGGCGAGAGACCCAGTACTTC	CASSLDTGGRETQYF
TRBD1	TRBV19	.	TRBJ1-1	TGTGCCAGTAGTAACAGGGGGCTGAGAACCGGAGGAGCTTTCTTT	CASSNRGLRTGGAFF